The 13 T cell receptor beta chains below were found in one sample sequenced in a study of T cells in Graves' hyperthyroidism and ophthalmopathy. RNA transcripts yielded amplified TCR beta CDR3 regions. The HTBI set primed first-round TCR CDR3 RT-PCR. TCRdb analysed the multiplex PCR reads with MiXCR anew, one entry per CDR3 protein. The sample yields 600,000 to 700,000 distinct CDR3 sequences, 40% to 55% seen once. The sequencing sample was made of peripheral blood or thyroid tissue (not recorded which). The receptors come from an adult man with Graves' disease, either hyperthyroidism or ophthalmopathy (not recorded which).

There are a few counts of this clonotype. The V call is TRBV5-1, the J call TRBJ1-1, with D perhaps TRBD1 (6 bases). CDR1 is SGHRS, CDR2 YFSETQ, per germline. V lost 1 base and J 5 bases, leaving 15 bases between the germline ends. CDR3 length: 15 amino acids. The chain's CDR3 is CASSLRGVQGTEAFF. DNA of the CDR3: TGCGCCAGCAGCTTGAGGGGGGTTCAGGGGACTGAAGCTTTCTTT.

The rearrangement uses TRBV12-3 or TRBV12-4 and TRBJ1-2; D ambiguous. There are 15 residues in the CDR3. The V end lost 4 bases, the J end lost 8 bases, and 20 bases lay between the germline ends. The CDR3 bases are TGTGCCAGCAGTTCCGGACCCTCGTATAGCAACGGCTACACCTTC. Its protein product is CASSSGPSYSNGYTF.

In DNA form, the CDR3 reads TGCAGTGCTAGAAGCGGGAGGGCCGGTGGGGGCGAGCAGTACTTC. It encodes CSARSGRAGGGEQYF. The chain joins TRBV20-1 to TRBJ2-7; 10 positions match TRBD2. The CDR3 has 15 amino acids. V was pared by 2 bases and J by 6 bases, with 10 bases of the junction left unmatched. CDR1 and CDR2 (germline): DFQATT, SNEGSKA (reference sequence).

This chain uses TRBV2 with TRBJ2-7; D unclear. The CDR3 runs 15 residues. The germline gives CDR1 SNHLY, CDR2 FYNNEI. Trimming took 5 bases from V and 2 from J, leaving 16 bases between them. CDR3 loop: CASSLGRNSPYEQYF. CDR3 bases: TGTGCCAGCAGTTTAGGGCGGAATTCACCCTACGAGCAGTACTTC.

This clonotype was found many times. V gene TRBV7-8 combines with J gene TRBJ1-3; 7 positions agree with TRBD1. V shed 3 bases, J shed 0 bases, and the junction held 8 bases outside the gene matches. The CDR3 consists of 17 residues. Germline-derived CDR1 and CDR2 are SGHVS and FQNEAQ. Here the CDR3 DNA reads TGTGCCAGCAGCTTCGGAATAGGGGGCCGCTCTGGAAACACCATATATTTT. As protein: CASSFGIGGRSGNTIYF.

A single count supports this clonotype. A much larger clonotype is one base distant, so this may be a read error. The chain couples TRBV29-1 to TRBJ2-7; 7 bases map to TRBD1. Per the germline V gene, CDR1 is SQVTM and CDR2 is ANQGSEA. The CDR3 is 14 residues long. The V gene end was trimmed by 4 bases and the J gene end by 1 base; junction bases not matched to a gene: 7. CDR3 residues: CSVGGQTPSYEQYF. CDR3 coding DNA: TGCAGCGTTGGGGGACAGACACCTTCCTACGAGCAGTACTTC.

In DNA form, the CDR3 reads TGTGCCAGCAGTTCCTCCTCAGGGGTGGGTCAGCCCCAGCATTTT. Translated: CASSSSSGVGQPQHF. V usage is TRBV12-3 or TRBV12-4 and J usage is TRBJ1-5, with a possible D match to TRBD1 (6 bases). V shed 4 bases and J shed 6 bases, with 16 bases lying between them. This CDR3 has 15 residues.

This chain connects TRBV6-1 to TRBJ2-1, with TRBD2 identical over 14 bases. Germline-derived CDR1 and CDR2 are MNHNS and SASEGT. V lost 6 bases and J lost 8; bases outside the gene matches: 6. The length of the CDR3 is 15 residues. The CDR3 DNA is TGTGCCAGCAGAGGGACTAGCGGGAGTTTTGATGAGCAGTTCTTC. Its protein is CASRGTSGSFDEQFF.

The chain has TRBV24-1 and TRBJ1-3, with a tentative D call TRBD1 (6 bases). Germline V lookup: CDR1 KGHDR, CDR2 SFDVKD. Trimming cost V 3 bases and J 7 bases, with 15 bases left between them. CDR3 size: 15 residues. In nucleotides, the CDR3 is TGTGCCACCAGTGATCCCACCGGGACAAAGAACACCATATATTTT. It is translated as CATSDPTGTKNTIYF.

To note about this clonotype: At one boundary the junction diverges from the germline segment, which might be a read error. V and J are TRBV5-1 and TRBJ2-7; D remains unclear. There are 13 residues in the CDR3. The V gene's germline CDR1 is SGHRS and CDR2 YFSETQ. The CDR3 DNA reads TGTGCCAGCAGTTTCTCTTACTCCTACGAGCAGTACTTC. Its protein is CASSFSYSYEQYF.

This clonotype was detected once. The genes are TRBV5-1 and TRBJ1-4; 9 bases match TRBD1. V shed 0 bases and J 7 bases; nucleotides not matched to a gene: 10. This CDR3 is built from 17 residues. CDR1 is SGHRS, CDR2 YFSETQ, per germline. CDR3 loop: CASSLGSTGGQGEKLFF. CDR3 coding DNA: TGCGCCAGCAGCTTGGGATCCACAGGGGGCCAGGGTGAAAAACTGTTTTTT. The whole variable domain, remainder taken from reference TRBV5-1 and TRBJ1-4, is KAGVTQTPRYLIKTRGQQVTLSCSPISGHRSVSWYQQTPGQGLQFLFEYFSETQRNKGNFPGRFSGRQFSNSRSEMNVSTLELGDSALYLCASSLGSTGGQGEKLFFGSGTQLSVL.

About this clonotype: Being one base from a much bigger clone, this may be a read error. Without the conserved terminal phenylalanine or tryptophan, this CDR3 likely stems from a read error. CDR3 protein: CSARVDGGSNQPQHL. As DNA, the CDR3 is TGCAGTGCTAGAGTGGACGGGGGCAGCAATCAGCCCCAGCATCTT. The chain carries TRBV20-1 and TRBJ1-5; tentatively, D is TRBD1 (6 bases). The ends were cut back, 1 base at V and 1 base at J, with 11 bases in the middle. The CDR3 runs to 15 residues. Germline CDR1 reads DFQATT; CDR2 reads SNEGSKA (reference sequence).

This clonotype was seen a few times. This chain connects TRBV7-8 to TRBJ1-3; 9 nucleotides align to TRBD1. V lost 5 bases to trimming and J lost 4 bases; unmatched junction nucleotides: 9. Germline V CDR1 and CDR2: SGHVS, FQNEAQ. The CDR3 consists of 16 residues. The CDR3 here is CASSLMTGGIGNTIYF. In DNA form, the CDR3 reads TGTGCCAGCAGCCTGATGACAGGGGGAATCGGAAACACCATATATTTT. Full variable domain (remainder filled in from reference TRBV7-8 and TRBJ1-3): GAGVSQSPRYKVAKRGQDVALRCDPISGHVSLFWYQQALGQGPEFLTYFQNEAQLDKSGLPSDRFFAERPEGSVSTLKIQRTQQEDSAVYLCASSLMTGGIGNTIYFGEGSWLTVV.